This section outlines one T cell receptor (beta chain) sequence together with its context. The sample originates from a study of T-cell reconstitution after alpha-beta-depleted transplantation in children. The V end was cut by 7 bases, the J end by 5 bases, with 15 bases between. This CDR3 has 13 amino acids. The germline CDR1 and CDR2 sequences are MDHEN and SYDVKM. For TCRbeta, the library was prepared with unique molecular identifiers. TCRdb reprocessed the PCR reads via MiXCR and lists one record per CDR3 protein. The sample holds some 400,000 distinct CDR3 sequences, around 21% seen once. V usage is TRBV28 and J usage is TRBJ2-7; maybe TRBD1 (6 bases). The clonotype comes from a human donor who donated a stem cell graft to a child with acute myeloid leukemia. This material consisted of PBMCs from the stem cell graft donor, taken from the stem cell graft. CDR3: CASMGRGYDEQYF. The CDR3 DNA is TGTGCCAGCATGGGAAGGGGGTACGACGAGCAGTACTTC.